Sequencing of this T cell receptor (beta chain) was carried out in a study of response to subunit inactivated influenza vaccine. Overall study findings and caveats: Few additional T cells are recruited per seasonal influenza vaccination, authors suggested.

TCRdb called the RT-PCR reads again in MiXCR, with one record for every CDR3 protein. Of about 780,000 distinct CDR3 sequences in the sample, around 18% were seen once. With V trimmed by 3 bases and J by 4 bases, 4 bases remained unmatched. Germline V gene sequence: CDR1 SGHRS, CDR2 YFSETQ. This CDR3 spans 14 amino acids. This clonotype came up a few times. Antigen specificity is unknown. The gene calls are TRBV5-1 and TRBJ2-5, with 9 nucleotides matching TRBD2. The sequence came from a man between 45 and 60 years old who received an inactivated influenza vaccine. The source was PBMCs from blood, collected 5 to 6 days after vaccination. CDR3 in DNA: TGCGCCAGCAGCTGGGGTAGCGGGGGAGAGACCCAGTACTTC. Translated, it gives CASSWGSGGETQYF.